The 29 T cell receptor beta chains listed next were all sequenced from one sample in a study of T-cell reconstitution after alpha-beta-depleted transplantation in children. Construction of the TCRbeta library involved unique molecular identifiers. MiXCR, applied by TCRdb to the PCR reads, yields one record per CDR3 protein. In the table there are hundreds of thousands of distinct CDR3 sequences, roughly 16% of which are singletons. Sequencing used PBMCs, mostly from graft donor cells, obtained 360 days after TCRalphabeta/CD19-depleted stem cell transplant. These receptors were taken from a male patient between 10 and 17 years old who had a stem cell transplant for acute lymphoblastic leukemia, so the T cells may come from the graft donor.

This clonotype occurred a few times. The chain is built from TRBV9 and TRBJ2-2; possible D gene TRBD2, 5 bases. Per the germline V gene, CDR1 is SGDLS and CDR2 is YYNGEE. V lost 4 bases and J 6 bases, leaving 7 bases between the germline ends. CDR3 length: 12 residues. The CDR3 protein is CASSPSPGELFF. CDR3 coding DNA: TGTGCCAGCAGCCCTAGCCCCGGGGAGCTGTTTTTT.

This clonotype was seen only a few times. The CDR3 coding sequence is TGTGCCAGTAGTATTAGTGTCCGGGCGAACACTGAAGCTTTCTTT. Encoded protein: CASSISVRANTEAFF. This chain uses TRBV19 with TRBJ1-1; no clear D gene. Trimming left V 3 bases short and J 1 base short, with 12 bases between. The CDR3 is made up of 15 amino acids. Germline V gene lookup returns CDR1 LNHDA and CDR2 SQIVND (reference sequence).

The chain couples TRBV4-1 to TRBJ2-7; D not certain. This CDR3 region has 14 residues. CDR1 and CDR2 (germline): MGHRA, YSYEKL. Deletions cut 2 bases from V and 3 bases from J, with 11 bases between. CDR3 nucleotide sequence: TGCGCCAGCAGCCAAATTCGACTGAGCTACGAGCAGTACTTC. This gives the protein CASSQIRLSYEQYF.

This clonotype was seen only a few times. The chain joins TRBV5-6 to TRBJ2-1, with D tentatively TRBD2 (6 bases). CDR1 is SGHDT and CDR2 is YYEEEE in the germline V gene. CDR3 size: 16 residues. V lost 3 bases, J lost 0 bases, and 13 bases lay in between. The CDR3 spells CASSWGGGNSYNEQFF. The CDR3 region has the DNA TGTGCCAGCAGCTGGGGCGGAGGGAACTCCTACAATGAGCAGTTCTTC.

This clonotype was picked up a small number of times. The genes are TRBV5-1 and TRBJ1-2; tentative D call: TRBD1 (6 bases). The CDR3 loop spans 15 amino acids. The germline V and J ends were trimmed by 3 bases and 5 bases, with 17 bases remaining between them. Per the germline V gene, CDR1 is SGHRS and CDR2 is YFSETQ. The CDR3 DNA follows: TGCGCCAGCAGCTCGACAGGCTCCTCCCGATATGGCTACACCTTC. Its protein is CASSSTGSSRYGYTF.

The table lists this clonotype with a few counts. For the CDR3, the DNA is TGTGCCAGCAGCTTAATCGCGGGAGGCCTCCTTCGGAATGAGCAGTTCTTC. This translates into CASSLIAGGLLRNEQFF. The genes are TRBV7-3 and TRBJ2-1, with TRBD2 identical over 8 bases. Trimming removed 1 base from V and 7 bases from J; junction bases left unmatched: 12. Germline V CDR1 and CDR2: SGHTA, FQGTGA. CDR3 length equals 17 residues. Drawing the rest from reference TRBV7-3 and TRBJ2-1, the complete variable domain is GAGVSQTPSNKVTEKGKYVELRCDPISGHTALYWYRQSLGQGPEFLIYFQGTGAADDSGLPNDRFFAVRPEGSVSTLKIQRTERGDSAVYLCASSLIAGGLLRNEQFFGPGTRLTVL.

In this sample, this clonotype turned up a few times. V gene TRBV24-1 combines with J gene TRBJ2-2; D is unresolved. Germline CDR1 reads KGHDR; CDR2 reads SFDVKD. V was cut by 3 bases and J by 4 bases, with 5 bases left in between. CDR3 length: 13 amino acids. CDR3 bases: TGTGCCACCAGTGATGTACTCACCGGGGAGCTGTTTTTT. This translates into CATSDVLTGELFF.

The chain employs TRBV5-1 and TRBJ2-1, with D tentatively TRBD2 (7 bases). The CDR3 runs to 18 residues. The V and J ends lost 0 bases and 6 bases respectively, with 22 bases between them. Germline V gene sequence: CDR1 SGHRS, CDR2 YFSETQ. CDR3 in DNA: TGCGCCAGCAGCTTGGAGGGGGGTGTGAGCGGGACGTTCAATGAGCAGTTCTTC. This codes for CASSLEGGVSGTFNEQFF.

The chain has TRBV7-3 and TRBJ2-7; a possible D gene is TRBD2 (6 bases). The V end lost 1 base, the J end lost 4 bases, and 14 bases lay between the germline ends. Looked up from germline, CDR1 is SGHTA and CDR2 is FQGTGA. This CDR3 is 15 amino acids long. The CDR3, as DNA: TGTGCCAGCAGCTTAATGCCGGGAGAGGGGTACGAGCAGTACTTC. The encoded protein is CASSLMPGEGYEQYF.

In this sample, this clonotype turned up a few times. This chain links TRBV29-1 with TRBJ1-2; D ambiguous. Germline V lookup: CDR1 SQVTM, CDR2 ANQGSEA. V was shortened by 1 base and J by 12 bases, with 12 bases between the two germline ends. The CDR3 contains 11 residues. The DNA of the CDR3 is TGCAGCGTTGAAGGGTCCGTAGCTAACACCTTC. The encoded protein is CSVEGSVANTF.

This clonotype has only a few counts. The chain has TRBV7-8 and TRBJ2-7; the match to TRBD2 covers 15 bases. The V and J ends lost 5 bases and 5 bases, in that order; junction bases with no gene match: 10. The CDR3 sequence is 17 residues long. The germline V gene has CDR1 SGHVS and CDR2 FQNEAQ. Here the CDR3 reads CASSLGLAGGPLNEQYF. The CDR3 DNA reads TGTGCCAGCAGCCTAGGACTAGCGGGAGGGCCTCTTAACGAGCAGTACTTC.

Ten or more counts support this clonotype. The V gene is TRBV5-1, the J gene TRBJ2-1; tentative D call: TRBD1 (6 bases). The CDR3 is 15 amino acids. The V gene's germline CDR1 is SGHRS and CDR2 YFSETQ. V lost 6 bases and J 0 bases, leaving 13 bases between the germline ends. The CDR3 nucleotides read TGCGCCAGCATGGACAGAATGAGCTCCTACAATGAGCAGTTCTTC. It is translated as CASMDRMSSYNEQFF.

In its sample, this clonotype was seen many times. V and J are TRBV28 and TRBJ2-5; D is unclear. This CDR3 spans 11 amino acids. The V gene lost 2 bases and the J gene lost 7 bases, with 5 bases spanning the gap. Per germline, CDR1 MDHEN and CDR2 SYDVKM. The DNA of the CDR3 is TGTGCCAGCAGTTTAGGGTGGACCCAGTACTTC. Amino acids: CASSLGWTQYF.

The CDR3 protein is CSVPLQDRGDEQFF. CDR3 coding DNA: TGCAGCGTACCGTTACAGGACCGGGGGGATGAGCAGTTCTTC. The rearrangement links TRBV29-1 to TRBJ2-1, with TRBD2 matching 7 bases. The V and J ends lost 6 bases and 8 bases, in that order; junction bases with no gene match: 13. Per germline, CDR1 SQVTM and CDR2 ANQGSEA. This CDR3 is 14 amino acids long.

This clonotype showed up just a few times. V is TRBV6-1 and J is TRBJ1-1; the D gene is possibly TRBD1 (6 bases). The V gene lost 6 bases and the J gene lost 4 bases, with 15 bases spanning the gap. The CDR3 is 14 amino acids. Germline-derived CDR1 and CDR2 are MNHNS and SASEGT. The CDR3 bases are TGTGCCAGCAGGCGACAGGTCAGTTTCACTGAAGCTTTCTTT. It yields the protein CASRRQVSFTEAFF.

There are a few counts of this clonotype. The gene calls are TRBV20-1 and TRBJ2-2, with TRBD1 matching over 8 bases. The CDR3 runs 13 residues. The junction had 2 bases not matched to a gene; V was cut back by 4 bases and J by 4 bases. The germline CDR1 and CDR2 sequences are DFQATT and SNEGSKA (reference sequence). CDR3 nucleotide sequence: TGCAGTGCTAAGACAGGGGTCACCGGGGAGCTGTTTTTT. Translation: CSAKTGVTGELFF.

The CDR3 protein is CASTHTPSSGANVLTF. DNA for the CDR3: TGTGCCAGCACCCACACTCCATCCTCTGGGGCCAACGTCCTGACTTTC. The chain combines TRBV2 with TRBJ2-6; no clear D gene. The germline gives CDR1 SNHLY, CDR2 FYNNEI. The CDR3 has 16 amino acids. V gave up 7 bases and J gave up 0 bases, with 13 bases separating them.

This clonotype has a handful of counts. The chain links TRBV5-1 to TRBJ1-3; TRBD1 matches at 8 bases. V lost 4 bases, J lost 2 bases, and 11 bases stayed unmatched. From germline, CDR1 is SGHRS and CDR2 YFSETQ. The CDR3 consists of 17 residues. In DNA, the CDR3 is TGCGCCAGCAGCCCCTGGGACAGGAGATCCCCTGGAAACACCATATATTTT. Amino acids: CASSPWDRRSPGNTIYF.

The chain carries TRBV29-1 and TRBJ2-2, with 7 bases fitting TRBD2. This CDR3 comprises 16 residues. V trimming: 4 bases; J trimming: 0 bases; junction bases outside the gene matches: 8. Germline values: CDR1 SQVTM, CDR2 ANQGSEA. This chain's CDR3 is CSVADSSGTNTGELFF. The CDR3 nucleotides are TGCAGCGTTGCCGATTCAAGCGGGACGAACACCGGGGAGCTGTTTTTT.

This clonotype was seen only a few times. The rearrangement joins TRBV5-1 to TRBJ2-1; the D gene is possibly TRBD1 (5 bases). V gave up 4 bases and J gave up 5 bases, with 10 bases separating them. CDR1 SGHRS and CDR2 YFSETQ come from the germline V gene. The CDR3 sequence is 13 residues long. CDR3 amino acids: CASSPPGNNEQFF. The CDR3 DNA is TGCGCCAGCAGCCCCCCAGGGAACAATGAGCAGTTCTTC.

This clonotype showed up many times. This chain links TRBV28 with TRBJ2-3, with 11 bases lining up with TRBD2. Germline assignment: CDR1 MDHEN and CDR2 SYDVKM. This CDR3 spans 18 amino acids. V shed 0 bases and J 9 bases; nucleotides not matched to a gene: 14. Here the CDR3 reads CASSLCPPTSGASCTQYF. CDR3 sequence (DNA): TGTGCCAGCAGTTTATGCCCCCCGACTAGCGGGGCTTCGTGCACGCAGTATTTT. The variable domain in full, completed from reference TRBV28 and TRBJ2-3, reads DVKVTQSSRYLVKRTGEKVFLECVQDMDHENMFWYRQDPGLGLRLIYFSYDVKMKEKGDIPEGYSVSREKKERFSLILESASTNQTSMYLCASSLCPPTSGASCTQYFGPGTRLTVL.

This clonotype was recorded many times. The chain uses TRBV15 and TRBJ2-2, with 10 bases lining up with TRBD1. This CDR3 has 17 residues. Germline values: CDR1 LNHNV, CDR2 YYDKDF (reference sequence). With V trimmed by 3 bases and J by 2 bases, 6 bases remained unmatched. The CDR3 protein is CATSSARTGGNTGELFF. The CDR3 nucleotides are TGTGCCACCAGCAGTGCCCGGACAGGGGGTAACACCGGGGAGCTGTTTTTT.

The J gene is TRBJ2-7, the V gene TRBV13; 15 bases are a match to TRBD2. The germline gives CDR1 PRHDT, CDR2 FYEKMQ (reference sequence). After removal of 6 bases from V and 2 bases from J, the junction contained 11 bases not matched to a gene. This CDR3 region has 18 residues. The CDR3 nucleotides are TGTGCCAGCAGTTATGTGGGACTAGCGGGAGGTTTCGCCTACGAGCAGTACTTC. Encoded protein: CASSYVGLAGGFAYEQYF.

The genes are TRBV18 and TRBJ2-3, with D perhaps TRBD1 (5 bases). The V end lost 2 bases, the J end lost 4 bases, and 22 bases lay between the germline ends. CDR1 is KGHSH and CDR2 is LQKENI in the germline V gene. The CDR3 spans 18 residues. CDR3 nucleotide sequence: TGTGCCAGCTCACCATTAACGAGCGCAGCAGGGATCGCAGATACGCAGTATTTT. It codes for CASSPLTSAAGIADTQYF.

This clonotype has a handful of counts. V usage is TRBV12-3 or TRBV12-4 and J usage is TRBJ2-5; TRBD2 agrees at 7 bases. The length of the CDR3 is 16 residues. V shed 7 bases, J shed 2 bases, and the junction held 13 bases outside the gene matches. CDR3 sequence: CASNKGLGGGQETQYF. CDR3 DNA: TGTGCCAGCAACAAAGGCCTGGGGGGGGGGCAAGAGACCCAGTACTTC.

In its sample, this clonotype was seen a few times. J is TRBJ2-1 and V is TRBV24-1; 12 bases are shared with TRBD1. With V trimmed by 3 bases and J by 8 bases, 10 bases remained unmatched. This CDR3 spans 17 amino acids. Per germline, CDR1 KGHDR and CDR2 SFDVKD. This chain's CDR3 is CATSDHPGQGAIDEQFF. The CDR3 DNA follows: TGTGCCACCAGTGATCACCCGGGACAGGGGGCGATCGATGAGCAGTTCTTC.

This clonotype was picked up a small number of times. The V and J genes are TRBV19 and TRBJ1-2; D not certain. Germline CDR1 LNHDA, CDR2 SQIVND (reference sequence). The CDR3 runs to 13 residues. The germline V and J ends were trimmed by 5 bases and 6 bases, with 13 bases remaining between them. The CDR3 region is CASSQWPVHGYTF. The CDR3 DNA is TGTGCCAGTAGTCAATGGCCGGTTCATGGCTACACCTTC.

This clonotype was recorded a few times. The rearrangement joins TRBV11-2 to TRBJ2-2; D call uncertain. The V gene's germline CDR1 is SGHAT and CDR2 FQNNGV. The CDR3 length is 14 residues. Trimming removed 5 bases at V and 0 bases at J, with 7 bases between. The CDR3 region has the DNA TGTGCCAGCAGCATTACTTCGAACACCGGGGAGCTGTTTTTT. Its translation: CASSITSNTGELFF.

The chain recombines TRBV2 with TRBJ2-2; D is unclear. V was trimmed by 5 bases and J by 2 bases, leaving 9 bases between them. CDR1 SNHLY and CDR2 FYNNEI come from the germline V gene. The CDR3 is made up of 14 amino acids. The CDR3 is CASSSTINTGELFF. The CDR3 DNA reads as TGTGCCAGCAGTTCAACTATTAACACCGGGGAGCTGTTTTTT.